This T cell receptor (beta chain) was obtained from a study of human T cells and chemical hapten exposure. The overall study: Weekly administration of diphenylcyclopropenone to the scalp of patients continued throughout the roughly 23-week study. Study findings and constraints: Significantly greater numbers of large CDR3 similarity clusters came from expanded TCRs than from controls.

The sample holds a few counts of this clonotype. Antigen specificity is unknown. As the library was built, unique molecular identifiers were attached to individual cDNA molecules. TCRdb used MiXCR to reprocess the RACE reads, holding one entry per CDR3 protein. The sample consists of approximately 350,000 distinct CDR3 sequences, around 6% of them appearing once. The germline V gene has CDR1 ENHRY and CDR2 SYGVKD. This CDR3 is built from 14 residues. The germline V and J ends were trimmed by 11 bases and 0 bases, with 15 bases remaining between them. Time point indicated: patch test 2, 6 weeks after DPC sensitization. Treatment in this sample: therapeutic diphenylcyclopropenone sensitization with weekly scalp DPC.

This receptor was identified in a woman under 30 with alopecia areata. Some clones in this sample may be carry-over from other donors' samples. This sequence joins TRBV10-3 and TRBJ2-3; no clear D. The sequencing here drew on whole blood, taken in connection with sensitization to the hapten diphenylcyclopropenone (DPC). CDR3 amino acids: CASNGPTSTDTQYF. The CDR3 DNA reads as TGTGCCTCCAACGGGCCAACTAGCACAGATACGCAGTATTTT.